Presented here are 25 T cell receptor beta chains from one specimen sequenced in a study of cytomegalovirus exposure and HLA in healthy donors. PCR used 60 Vbeta primers and 13 Jbeta primers. The assay was immunoSEQ multiplex PCR, and TCRdb's table has in-frame clones only and misses some. The sample includes approximately 150,000 clones, roughly two thirds of them seen just once. The sequenced material came from PBMCs. These receptors all stem from a woman younger than 35 in good health and CMV-seropositive.

This chain's CDR3 is CASSQAGRYEAFF. For the CDR3, the DNA is TGTGCCAGCAGCCAGGCGGGTCGGTATGAAGCTTTCTTT. J is TRBJ1-1 and V is TRBV7-9; D ambiguous. Germline V lookup: CDR1 SEHNR, CDR2 FQNEAQ (reference sequence). V was clipped by 5 bases and J by 7 bases, with 14 bases between them. The CDR3 extends over 13 amino acids.

The V gene is TRBV5-6, the J gene TRBJ2-7, with TRBD1 matching 8 bases. V shed 3 bases and J 0 bases; nucleotides not matched to a gene: 5. This CDR3 is 15 amino acids long. CDR1 is SGHDT, CDR2 YYEEEE, per germline. The CDR3 nucleotides read TGTGCCAGCAGCTGGTCAGGGGGCGCCTCCTACGAGCAGTACTTC. Translation gives CASSWSGGASYEQYF.

The rearrangement joins TRBV4-1 to TRBJ1-1; D is unclear. The V end lost 1 base, the J end lost 6 bases, and 9 bases lay between the germline ends. From germline, CDR1 is MGHRA and CDR2 YSYEKL. The CDR3 is 13 amino acids. Written as DNA, the CDR3 is TGCGCCAGCAGCCAAGCCAGATCGCCTGAAGCTTTCTTT. It encodes CASSQARSPEAFF.

The chain links TRBV6-5 to TRBJ2-7, with D possibly TRBD2 on 5 matching bases. The CDR3 consists of 16 residues. V lost 2 bases, J lost 1 base, and 15 bases lay in between. Germline lookup yields CDR1 MNHEY and CDR2 SVGAGI. CDR3 sequence: CASSYGVARGSYEQYF. In DNA form, the CDR3 reads TGTGCCAGCAGTTACGGGGTCGCTCGCGGGTCCTACGAGCAGTACTTC.

V and J are TRBV6-1 and TRBJ1-3, with a weak D call TRBD1 (5 bases). V was pared by 5 bases and J by 3 bases, with 8 bases between. This CDR3 has 13 amino acids. Germline CDR1 is MNHNS and CDR2 is SASEGT. CDR3 DNA sequence: TGTGCCAGCAGTTCCAGGGATGGAAACACCATATATTTT. It codes for CASSSRDGNTIYF.

The chain links TRBV4-2 to TRBJ2-7, with D tentatively TRBD2 (6 bases). Germline V CDR1 and CDR2: LGHNA, YNFKEQ. V was cut by 4 bases and J by 3 bases, with 19 bases left in between. The CDR3 length is 16 residues. The CDR3 nucleotides are TGTGCCAGCAGCCTCAACCTCGGGGGAAGTGGCTACGAGCAGTACTTC. It encodes CASSLNLGGSGYEQYF.

The chain has TRBV19 and TRBJ2-7; no reliable D call. The CDR3 runs 13 residues. Germline V gene data show CDR1 as LNHDA and CDR2 as SQIVND (reference sequence). V was cut by 9 bases and J by 2 bases, with 14 bases left in between. CDR3 protein: CASAETTTYEQYF. The CDR3 DNA sequence: TGTGCCAGCGCGGAGACCACCACCTACGAGCAGTACTTC.

J is TRBJ2-3 and V is TRBV4-3; 8 bases match TRBD2. From germline, CDR1 is LGHNA and CDR2 YSLEER. The CDR3 covers 17 residues. V was pared by 0 bases and J by 4 bases, with 9 bases of the junction left unmatched. The CDR3 nucleotides read TGCGCCAGCAGCCAAGAGGGAGGAACTAGCGGTTCAGATACGCAGTATTTT. Its protein is CASSQEGGTSGSDTQYF.

The chain recombines TRBV18 with TRBJ2-7; possibly TRBD2 for D (5 bases). The V gene lost 3 bases and the J gene lost 0 bases, with 9 bases spanning the gap. Germline values: CDR1 KGHSH, CDR2 LQKENI. This CDR3 region has 14 residues. This CDR3 is CASSPNGLSYEQYF. The CDR3 bases are TGTGCCAGCTCACCGAATGGACTCTCCTACGAGCAGTACTTC.

The chain employs TRBV11-3 and TRBJ2-3; 8 bases line up with TRBD2. The CDR3 is 15 residues long. Trimming took 4 bases from V and 1 from J; bases not matched to a gene: 4. Germline V gene data show CDR1 as SGHNT and CDR2 as YENEEA. The DNA of the CDR3 is TGTGCCAGCAGCTACGGGGGGGCCGGCACAGATACGCAGTATTTT. Amino acid sequence: CASSYGGAGTDTQYF.

This clone came up a few times. The V gene is TRBV13, the J gene TRBJ2-1; D might be TRBD2 (5 bases). Trimming removed 0 bases from V and 1 base from J, with 7 bases in between. The CDR3 extends over 15 amino acids. CDR1 is PRHDT and CDR2 is FYEKMQ in the germline V gene (reference sequence). Written as DNA, the CDR3 is TGTGCCAGCAGCTTAGGCCGACTATCCTACAATGAGCAGTTCTTC. Residues: CASSLGRLSYNEQFF.

This sequence joins TRBV28 and TRBJ2-3; 7 bases align to TRBD2. There are 13 residues in the CDR3. V lost 2 bases to trimming and J lost 6 bases; unmatched junction nucleotides: 2. Germline V gene data show CDR1 as MDHEN and CDR2 as SYDVKM. CDR3 in DNA: TGTGCCAGCAGTTTAGCGGGAGCTGATACGCAGTATTTT. It specifies CASSLAGADTQYF.

This clone has a single count. V is TRBV2 and J is TRBJ2-3; 14 bases fit TRBD2. Germline lookup yields CDR1 SNHLY and CDR2 FYNNEI. Germline trimming cut 6 bases from V and 3 bases from J; bases unmatched to any gene: 8. The CDR3 has 17 amino acids. The CDR3 DNA follows: TGTGCCAGCAGGACGGGACTAGCGGGAGTCGGAACAGATACGCAGTATTTT. This gives the protein CASRTGLAGVGTDTQYF.

The rearrangement joins TRBV4-2 to TRBJ1-6, with 9 bases matching TRBD1. The V gene end was trimmed by 0 bases and the J gene end by 9 bases; junction bases not matched to a gene: 9. Germline V lookup: CDR1 LGHNA, CDR2 YNFKEQ. The length of the CDR3 is 17 residues. For the CDR3, the DNA is TGTGCCAGCAGCCAAGAAAGTGGGACAGGGTACCGTTCACCCCTCCACTTT. Translation: CASSQESGTGYRSPLHF.

V usage is TRBV29-1 and J usage is TRBJ2-1; 12 bases fit TRBD2. Germline assignment: CDR1 SQVTM and CDR2 ANQGSEA. The CDR3 is 13 amino acids. V shed 7 bases, J shed 5 bases, and the junction held 3 bases outside the gene matches. Here the CDR3 reads CSGRTSGNNEQFF. Written as DNA, the CDR3 is TGCAGCGGGAGGACTAGCGGGAACAATGAGCAGTTCTTC.

V usage is TRBV6-1 and J usage is TRBJ2-1; 9 bases fit TRBD2. With V trimmed by 9 bases and J by 5 bases, 8 bases remained unmatched. This CDR3 comprises 14 residues. CDR1 is MNHNS, CDR2 SASEGT, per germline. The CDR3 protein is CASWRGGPNNEQFF. The CDR3, as DNA: TGTGCCAGTTGGCGGGGGGGCCCTAACAATGAGCAGTTCTTC.

This chain connects TRBV5-4 to TRBJ1-4; maybe TRBD1 (6 bases). Germline CDR1 reads SGHNT; CDR2 reads YYREEE (reference sequence). Trimming left V 5 bases short and J 5 bases short, with 13 bases between. There are 14 residues in the CDR3. CDR3 DNA: TGTGCCAGCAGTTTCGACAGGCGGAATGAAAAACTGTTTTTT. It encodes CASSFDRRNEKLFF.

The chain links TRBV12-2 to TRBJ2-5; TRBD2 is the table's D call, not checked against the DNA. TRBV12-2 is deemed a pseudogene. CDR3 length: 19 amino acids. The CDR3 DNA sequence: TGTGCAAGTCGCCCGCCCCTCACACCGGGACTAGTGAGACAAGAGACCCAGTACTTC. It is translated as CASRPPLTPGLVRQETQYF.

The gene calls are TRBV4-1 and TRBJ1-1, with D uncertain. CDR1 is MGHRA, CDR2 YSYEKL, per germline. This CDR3 is 13 amino acids long. V was cut by 1 base and J by 0 bases, with 3 bases left in between. CDR3 amino acids: CASSQGMNTEAFF. The CDR3 nucleotides are TGCGCCAGCAGCCAAGGTATGAACACTGAAGCTTTCTTT.

The chain employs TRBV5-1 and TRBJ2-7; TRBD2 aligns across 7 bases. Trimming cost V 3 bases and J 2 bases; bases outside gene matches: 8. This CDR3 region has 15 residues. The germline V gene has CDR1 SGHRS and CDR2 YFSETQ. The CDR3 sequence is CASSSLGEGPYEQYF. The CDR3 DNA reads as TGCGCCAGCAGCTCCCTAGGGGAGGGTCCCTACGAGCAGTACTTC.

The V gene is TRBV4-3, the J gene TRBJ2-3, with TRBD2 matching 10 bases. Trimming at V came to 5 bases and at J to 1 base, leaving 9 bases not matched to a gene. Germline assignment: CDR1 LGHNA and CDR2 YSLEER. The CDR3 runs 17 residues. The CDR3 sequence: CASSLRGLAQGTDTQYF. The CDR3 DNA sequence: TGCGCCAGCAGCTTACGGGGACTAGCGCAGGGCACAGATACGCAGTATTTT.

The chain combines TRBV9 with TRBJ2-4; TRBD2 matches 11 bases. V trimming: 3 bases; J trimming: 5 bases; junction bases outside the gene matches: 10. Germline V gene data show CDR1 as SGDLS and CDR2 as YYNGEE. The CDR3 length is 17 residues. CDR3 coding DNA: TGTGCCAGCAGCGCCCCGGCTAGCGGGGGGCCCCAAAACATTCAGTACTTC. It is translated as CASSAPASGGPQNIQYF.

Only a few counts were recorded for this clone. The rearrangement uses TRBV6-5 and TRBJ2-1; 7 positions match TRBD2. The CDR3 is made up of 12 amino acids. V shed 1 base and J 10 bases; nucleotides not matched to a gene: 1. Germline-derived CDR1 and CDR2 are MNHEY and SVGAGI. CDR3 in amino acids: CASSYLGGEQFF. The DNA for the CDR3 is TGTGCCAGCAGTTACTTGGGAGGGGAGCAGTTCTTC.

A few counts support this clone. The rearrangement joins TRBV27 to TRBJ1-1, with no clear D. The germline CDR1 and CDR2 sequences are MNHEY and SMNVEV (reference sequence). V shed 6 bases and J shed 4 bases, with 9 bases lying between them. This CDR3 is built from 12 residues. The CDR3 coding sequence is TGTGCCAGCAGCACTAGGAGCACTGAAGCTTTCTTT. It translates to CASSTRSTEAFF.

The chain recombines TRBV6-4 with TRBJ2-5; D may be TRBD2 (5 bases). Trimming left V 2 bases short and J 2 bases short, with 18 bases between. CDR1 MRHNA and CDR2 SNTAGT come from the germline V gene. CDR3 length: 17 residues. This CDR3 reads CASSDGVVASIQETQYF. The CDR3 DNA reads TGTGCCAGCAGTGACGGTGTGGTAGCGTCGATACAAGAGACCCAGTACTTC.